This record concerns one T cell receptor (beta chain) sequence. One end of the junction does not line up with germline, which may come from a read error. This CDR3 contains 12 residues. Germline CDR1 and CDR2: SGHRS and YFSETQ. The data were taken from a study of CD8 T cells in Susac syndrome. Roughly 0.5 to 1 ug RNA was reverse transcribed with random hexamers. The authors amplified TCR beta CDR3 across 54 Vbeta and 13 Jbeta using immunoSEQ multiplex PCR. TCRdb processed the immunoSEQ multiplex PCR reads anew with MiXCR; each CDR3 protein has one entry. The sample has 100,000 to 150,000 distinct CDR3 sequences, 90% to 95% seen once; the top ten hold approximately 0.31%. TCR beta from blood CD8+ and CD4+ T cells was sequenced.

The genes are TRBV5-1 and TRBJ1-2; the D gene is possibly TRBD1 (6 bases). The sequencing input was CD8+ T cells from PBMCs. This sequence originates from a human donor with multiple sclerosis. This CDR3 is CAGSSTGGGYTF. The CDR3 region has the DNA TGCGCCGGCAGCTCGACAGGTGGGGGCTACACCTTC.